The T cell receptor beta chain described here comes from a study of control samples from healthy donors and cancer patients (TCRdb year 2020). The CDR3 runs 14 residues from the cysteine to the phenylalanine. Only the CDR3 DNA is retained, 42 bases long and in frame from the first base. CDR1 and CDR2 (SGHRS, YFSETQ) derive from the germline V gene. At the junction V is shortened by 5 bases and J by 3 bases, with 9 bases in between. Worth noting for this clone: Its antigen is unknown. No quality values exist for individual bases; no much larger clone is one base distant.

The library was produced with the immunoSEQ multiplex PCR assay. Imported from immuneACCESS, the table was reduced by TCRdb to in-frame sequences with V and J called. These copies leave out some clones; in studies compared against another copy, an unresolved V gene accounts for under half, and the cause of the remainder is not known. This sample gives over 65,000 clones in total; 70% to 90% of them show up just once. The ten largest clones take up roughly 9.7% of the sample. The sample consisted of PBMCs. The receptor comes from a woman in her forties or fifties with colorectal cancer. The V and J segments used are TRBV5-1 and TRBJ1-6; the D gene identity is not certain. This receptor has the CDR3 CASRDGYYNSPLHF. The DNA sequence reads TGCGCCAGCAGGGACGGCTACTATAATTCACCCCTCCACTTT.